These 6 T cell receptor beta chains came from one sample sequenced in a study of blood T cell repertoires in COVID-19. Some clones are missing from TCRdb's copy, which holds only in-frame ones; the method was immunoSEQ multiplex PCR. The table has nearly 350,000 clones, about four fifths seen once. Sequencing used peripheral blood. The receptors were sampled from a man aged 25 to 45 with active or convalescent COVID-19.

The V call is TRBV28, the J call TRBJ2-3; 10 bases line up with TRBD2. With 3 bases clipped from V and 0 bases from J, the junction kept 15 bases outside the gene matches. Germline CDR1 MDHEN, CDR2 SYDVKM. The CDR3 loop spans 20 amino acids. The CDR3 spells CASSLEGILSGRTSTDTQYF. CDR3 in DNA: TGTGCCAGCAGTTTGGAGGGAATTCTTAGCGGGAGGACAAGCACAGATACGCAGTATTTT.

The chain recombines TRBV5-1 with TRBJ1-4; TRBD1 might be the D (5 bases). Germline-derived CDR1 and CDR2 are SGHRS and YFSETQ. V gave up 0 bases and J gave up 4 bases, with 10 bases separating them. The CDR3 covers 15 residues. For the CDR3, the DNA is TGCGCCAGCAGCTTGGGGGGCAGGTTTAATGAAAAACTGTTTTTT. Amino acids: CASSLGGRFNEKLFF.

The chain is built from TRBV18 and TRBJ2-1, with 10 nucleotides matching TRBD2. The CDR3 consists of 14 residues. Germline CDR1 reads KGHSH; CDR2 reads LQKENI. Unmatched junction bases numbered 3, after V lost 4 bases and J lost 6 bases. The CDR3 loop is CASSRWTSGNEQFF. CDR3 coding DNA: TGTGCCAGCTCACGCTGGACTAGCGGCAATGAGCAGTTCTTC.

This clone appeared a few times. This rearrangement joins TRBV10-3 to TRBJ2-1; D gene ambiguous. V lost 5 bases and J lost 0, with 8 bases in between. The CDR3 runs 14 residues. Germline values: CDR1 ENHRY, CDR2 SYGVKD. CDR3 nucleotides: TGTGCCATCAGTAGCGCGAGCTCCTACAATGAGCAGTTCTTC. This gives the protein CAISSASSYNEQFF.

As regards this clone: Compared with germline, one end of the junction differs, possibly owing to a read error. The chain carries TRBV11-3 and TRBJ2-7; TRBD1 matches at 10 bases. The CDR3 consists of 14 residues. Germline V CDR1 and CDR2: SGHNT, YENEEA. The CDR3 region is CASSLGTGGYGQYF. Written as DNA, the CDR3 is TGTGCCAGCAGCTTAGGGACAGGGGGATACGGGCAGTACTTC.

J is TRBJ2-7 and V is TRBV5-1; TRBD1 matches 7 bases. V was clipped by 4 bases and J by 6 bases; unmatched bases: 10. This CDR3 is built from 14 residues. Germline CDR1 reads SGHRS; CDR2 reads YFSETQ. The CDR3 sequence is CASSAPRAGGEQYF. The CDR3 DNA reads as TGCGCCAGCAGCGCCCCCCGGGCAGGGGGCGAGCAGTACTTC.